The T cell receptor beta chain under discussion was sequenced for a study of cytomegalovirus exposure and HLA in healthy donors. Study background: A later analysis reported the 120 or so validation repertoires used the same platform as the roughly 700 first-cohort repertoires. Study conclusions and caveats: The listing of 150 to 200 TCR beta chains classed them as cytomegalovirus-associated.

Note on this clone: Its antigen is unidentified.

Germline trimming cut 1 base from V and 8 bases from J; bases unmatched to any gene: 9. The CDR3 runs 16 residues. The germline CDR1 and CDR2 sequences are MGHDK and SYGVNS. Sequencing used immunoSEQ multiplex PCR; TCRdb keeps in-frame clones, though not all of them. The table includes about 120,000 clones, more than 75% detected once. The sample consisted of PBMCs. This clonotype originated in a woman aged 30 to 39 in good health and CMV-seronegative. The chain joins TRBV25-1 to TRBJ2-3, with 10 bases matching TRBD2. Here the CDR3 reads CASSEFTSGAQRTQYF. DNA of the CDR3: TGTGCCAGCAGTGAATTTACTAGCGGGGCCCAGCGTACGCAGTATTTT. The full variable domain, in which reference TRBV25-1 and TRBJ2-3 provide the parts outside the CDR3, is EADIYQTPRYLVIGTGKKITLECSQTMGHDKMYWYQQDPGMELHLIHYSYGVNSTEKGDLSSESTVSRIRTEHFPLTLESARPSHTSQYLCASSEFTSGAQRTQYFGPGTRLTVL.